The 17 T cell receptor beta chains presented below share a single source sample, sequenced in a study of long-term antiretroviral therapy in people with HIV. The assay, immunoSEQ v3.0, was run at survey level. Measured with immunoSEQ multiplex PCR; TCRdb has only the in-frame clones, and not every one. The profile shows around 29,000 clones, over 80% of them singletons. Sample: unsorted PBMCs, taken 3.2 years before starting antiretroviral therapy. These receptors all stem from a man aged 45-60 years with HIV.

This chain links TRBV5-1 with TRBJ2-7; D may be TRBD2 (6 bases). The CDR3 consists of 13 residues. Germline V gene lookup returns CDR1 SGHRS and CDR2 YFSETQ. V was shortened by 4 bases and J by 3 bases, with 11 bases between the two germline ends. The CDR3 loop reads CASSHYGGYEQYF. The CDR3 nucleotides are TGCGCCAGCAGCCACTACGGGGGCTACGAGCAGTACTTC.

The chain joins TRBV2 to TRBJ2-7; the D gene is possibly TRBD1 (5 bases). Germline V gives CDR1 SNHLY, CDR2 FYNNEI. This CDR3 contains 13 residues. Deletions cut 4 bases from V and 2 bases from J, with 9 bases between. The chain's CDR3 is CASSVDSTYEQYF. CDR3 DNA sequence: TGTGCCAGCAGTGTTGACAGCACCTACGAGCAGTACTTC.

This chain uses TRBV5-1 with TRBJ1-1; D uncertain. CDR1 is SGHRS, CDR2 YFSETQ, per germline. V dropped 4 bases and J dropped 4 bases, with 11 bases sitting between them. The length of the CDR3 is 13 residues. The CDR3 DNA reads TGCGCCAGCAGCCAGAGTCAGGTCACTGAAGCTTTCTTT. Protein: CASSQSQVTEAFF.

The chain couples TRBV18 to TRBJ2-3, with D uncertain. Germline loops: CDR1 KGHSH, CDR2 LQKENI. Trimming shortened V by 3 bases and J by 0 bases, and 19 bases separated the two germline ends. This CDR3 region has 18 residues. CDR3 in DNA: TGTGCCAGCTCACCGCAAAAGGCGATTCCAACTAGCACAGATACGCAGTATTTT. Translated: CASSPQKAIPTSTDTQYF. Filled out from reference TRBV18 and TRBJ2-3, the complete variable domain reads NAGVMQNPRHLVRRRGQEARLRCSPMKGHSHVYWYRQLPEEGLKFMVYLQKENIIDESGMPKERFSAEFPKEGPSILRIQQVVRGDSAAYFCASSPQKAIPTSTDTQYFGPGTRLTVL.

The J gene is TRBJ1-3, the V gene TRBV19; D is unclear. The CDR3 loop spans 15 amino acids. Germline loops: CDR1 LNHDA, CDR2 SQIVND (reference sequence). V lost 4 bases to trimming and J lost 0 bases, with 10 bases between them. For the CDR3, the DNA is TGTGCCAGTAGTACCGACACCACCTCTGGAAACACCATATATTTT. This translates into CASSTDTTSGNTIYF.

The chain uses TRBV9 and TRBJ2-1, with TRBD2 matching over 8 bases. The CDR3 contains 16 residues. CDR1 is SGDLS, CDR2 YYNGEE, per germline. V gave up 0 bases and J gave up 3 bases; unmatched junction bases: 5. The CDR3 region is CASSVGASGHYNEQFF. DNA of the CDR3: TGTGCCAGCAGCGTAGGGGCTAGCGGGCACTACAATGAGCAGTTCTTC.

The rearrangement uses TRBV5-1 and TRBJ2-6; D unresolved. This CDR3 contains 15 residues. The V end lost 4 bases, the J end lost 1 base, and 9 bases lay between the germline ends. Per the germline V gene, CDR1 is SGHRS and CDR2 is YFSETQ. DNA of the CDR3: TGCGCCAGCAGCCTCTCAGTATCTGGGGCCAACGTCCTGACTTTC. The encoded protein is CASSLSVSGANVLTF.

The chain joins TRBV5-6 to TRBJ2-1; 9 nucleotides agree with TRBD2. The ends lost 4 bases at V and 2 bases at J; junction bases unmatched: 7. The CDR3 consists of 16 residues. CDR1 SGHDT and CDR2 YYEEEE come from the germline V gene. The CDR3 DNA reads as TGTGCCAGCAGCCAATCCGGGACTAGCACCTACAATGAGCAGTTCTTC. Its translation is CASSQSGTSTYNEQFF.

The rearrangement joins TRBV2 to TRBJ1-4; D is possibly TRBD1 (6 bases). Germline V lookup: CDR1 SNHLY, CDR2 FYNNEI. The CDR3 totals 15 residues. V lost 6 bases, J lost 6 bases, and 17 bases lay in between. The CDR3 spells CASSYTGPGDEKLFF. Here the CDR3 DNA reads TGTGCCAGCAGCTACACAGGGCCGGGTGATGAAAAACTGTTTTTT.

The V gene is TRBV7-9, the J gene TRBJ2-7, with D possibly TRBD1 on 5 matching bases. V lost 8 bases to trimming and J lost 7 bases, with 15 bases between them. Germline CDR1 and CDR2: SEHNR and FQNEAQ (reference sequence). The CDR3 loop spans 12 amino acids. The CDR3 spells CASGPGLLEQYF. The CDR3 nucleotides are TGTGCCAGCGGGCCAGGGCTACTTGAGCAGTACTTC. The full variable domain, its missing parts supplied by reference TRBV7-9 and TRBJ2-7, is DTGVSQNPRHKITKRGQNVTFRCDPISEHNRLYWYRQTLGQGPEFLTYFQNEAQLEKSRLLSDRFSAERPKGSFSTLEIQRTEQGDSAMYLCASGPGLLEQYFGPGTRLTVT.

The rearrangement uses TRBV6-5 and TRBJ2-4; D is possibly TRBD1 (6 bases). The CDR3 runs to 15 residues. Germline V gene sequence: CDR1 MNHEY, CDR2 SVGAGI. V was clipped by 0 bases and J by 8 bases, with 14 bases between them. CDR3 sequence reads: CASSYSLVRGDIQYF. The DNA of the CDR3 is TGTGCCAGCAGTTACTCGTTGGTCAGGGGAGACATTCAGTACTTC.

This rearrangement joins TRBV4-3 to TRBJ2-7, with D possibly being TRBD2 (5 bases). V was cut by 4 bases and J by 0 bases, with 13 bases left in between. Looked up from germline, CDR1 is LGHNA and CDR2 is YSLEER. The CDR3 is 15 residues long. CDR3: CASSLESRGSYEQYF. As DNA, the CDR3 is TGCGCCAGCAGCCTAGAGAGTCGGGGCTCCTACGAGCAGTACTTC.

DNA of the CDR3: TGTGCCAGCAGTTACGGGTTACATCACCAAGAGACCCAGTACTTC. Its translation: CASSYGLHHQETQYF. The V call is TRBV6-5, the J call TRBJ2-5; D unclear. The CDR3 has 15 residues. Per the germline V gene, CDR1 is MNHEY and CDR2 is SVGAGI. Trimming left V 2 bases short and J 0 bases short, with 10 bases between.

The genes are TRBV6-1 and TRBJ1-5, with 8 bases matching TRBD1. This CDR3 comprises 15 residues. Germline CDR1 MNHNS, CDR2 SASEGT. Trimming cost V 6 bases and J 6 bases; bases outside gene matches: 10. The CDR3 is CASSEQGASFQPQHF. The CDR3 DNA reads TGTGCCAGCAGCGAGCAGGGGGCATCTTTTCAGCCCCAGCATTTT.

The chain couples TRBV7-2 to TRBJ1-1; D remains unclear. V gave up 0 bases and J gave up 1 base, with 6 bases separating them. Germline CDR1 SGHTA, CDR2 FQGNSA. The CDR3 consists of 14 residues. Written as DNA, the CDR3 is TGTGCCAGCAGCTTAGCCTTACAGAACACTGAAGCTTTCTTT. Protein sequence: CASSLALQNTEAFF.

The chain employs TRBV5-5 and TRBJ2-7; D unclear. The CDR3 is 16 amino acids. V lost 1 base and J 2 bases, leaving 16 bases between the germline ends. Germline V gene sequence: CDR1 SGHKS, CDR2 YYEKEE (reference sequence). CDR3 sequence reads: CASSLSIVQTTYEQYF. CDR3 bases: TGTGCCAGCAGCTTGTCTATTGTCCAAACAACCTACGAGCAGTACTTC.

In its sample, this clone was seen a few times. This chain joins TRBV6-1 and TRBJ1-1, with D unresolved. V was trimmed by 4 bases and J by 1 base, leaving 10 bases between them. The CDR3 sequence is 14 residues long. CDR1 is MNHNS and CDR2 is SASEGT in the germline V gene. For the CDR3, the DNA is TGTGCCAGCAGTGTCGGCCAGACGAACACTGAAGCTTTCTTT. Encoded protein: CASSVGQTNTEAFF.